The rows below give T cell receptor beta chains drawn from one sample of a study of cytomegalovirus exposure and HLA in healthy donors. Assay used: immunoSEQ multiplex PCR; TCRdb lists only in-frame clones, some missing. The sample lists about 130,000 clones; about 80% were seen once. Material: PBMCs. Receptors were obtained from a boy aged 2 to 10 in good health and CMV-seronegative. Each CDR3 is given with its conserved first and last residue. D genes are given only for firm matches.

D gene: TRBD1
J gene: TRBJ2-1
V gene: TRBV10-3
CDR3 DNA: TGTGCCATCAGTGACCAACAAGATTCGGGACAGGGGTTTGATGAGCAGTTCTTC
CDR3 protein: CAISDQQDSGQGFDEQFF

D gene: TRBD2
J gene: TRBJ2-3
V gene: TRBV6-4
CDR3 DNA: TGTGCCAGCAGCGCGGGACTAGGCGCAGATACGCAGTATTTT
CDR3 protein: CASSAGLGADTQYF

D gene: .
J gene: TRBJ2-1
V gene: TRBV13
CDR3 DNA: TGTGCCAGCAGCTCCCGGACAGTCCCCAATGAGCAGTTCTTC
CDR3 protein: CASSSRTVPNEQFF

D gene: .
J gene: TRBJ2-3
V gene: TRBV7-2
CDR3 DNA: TGTGCCAGCAGCTACCAACTGGCGGGTACAGATACGCAGTATTTT
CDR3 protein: CASSYQLAGTDTQYF

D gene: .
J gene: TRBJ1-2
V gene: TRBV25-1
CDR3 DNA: TGTGCCAGTGCCGAGGGACATGACTATGGCTACACCTTC
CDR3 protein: CASAEGHDYGYTF

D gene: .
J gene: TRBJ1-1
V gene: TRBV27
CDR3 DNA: TGTGCCAGCAGTTTTTTAGCCGACACTGAAGCTTTCTTT
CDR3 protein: CASSFLADTEAFF

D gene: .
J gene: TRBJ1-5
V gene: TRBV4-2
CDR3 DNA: TGTGCCAGCAGCCAGAAGACTGGAATCTATAGCAATCAGCCCCAGCATTTT
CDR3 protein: CASSQKTGIYSNQPQHF

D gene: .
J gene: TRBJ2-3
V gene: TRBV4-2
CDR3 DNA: TGTGCCAGCAGCCCCTCGGTGGGCACAGATACGCAGTATTTT
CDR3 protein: CASSPSVGTDTQYF

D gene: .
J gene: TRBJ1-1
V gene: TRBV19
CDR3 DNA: TGTGCCATATCACATGCCTTGGACACTGAAGCTTTCTTT
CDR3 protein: CAISHALDTEAFF

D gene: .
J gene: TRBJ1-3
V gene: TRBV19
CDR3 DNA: TGTGCCAGTAGTATAGAGGCGGATGGAAACACCATATATTTT
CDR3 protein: CASSIEADGNTIYF

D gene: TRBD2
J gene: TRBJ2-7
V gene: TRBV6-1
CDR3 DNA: TGTGCCAGCAGTGGGGGTGGGGGGGAAGCCTACGAGCAGTACTTC
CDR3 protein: CASSGGGGEAYEQYF

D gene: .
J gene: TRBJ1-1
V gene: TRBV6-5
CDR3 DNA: TGTGCCAGCAGTTACACACCTTGGGGGGGGGACACTGAAGCTTTCTTT
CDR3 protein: CASSYTPWGGDTEAFF

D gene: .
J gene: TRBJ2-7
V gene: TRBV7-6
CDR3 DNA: TGTGCCAGCAGCTCCCCGACAGTCTCCTACGAGCAGTACTTC
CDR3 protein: CASSSPTVSYEQYF

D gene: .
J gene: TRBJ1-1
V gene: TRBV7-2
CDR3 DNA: TGTGCCAGCAGCTTAGTGGGCTCCAAAAACACTGAAGCTTTCTTT
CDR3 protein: CASSLVGSKNTEAFF

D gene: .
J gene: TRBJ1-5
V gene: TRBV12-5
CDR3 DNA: TGTGCTAGTGGTTTGGCCGGACGGGGAAATCAGCCCCAGCATTTT
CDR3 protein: CASGLAGRGNQPQHF